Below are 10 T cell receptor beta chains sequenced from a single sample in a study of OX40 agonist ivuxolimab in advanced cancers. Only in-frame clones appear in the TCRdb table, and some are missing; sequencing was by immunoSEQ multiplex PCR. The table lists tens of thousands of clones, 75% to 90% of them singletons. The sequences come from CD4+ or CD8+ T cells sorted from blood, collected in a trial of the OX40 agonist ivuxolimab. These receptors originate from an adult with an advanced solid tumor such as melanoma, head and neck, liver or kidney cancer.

The CDR3, as DNA: TGTGCCAGCAGCTTAGAACAGGGGTGGGAGACCCAGTACTTC. Encoded protein: CASSLEQGWETQYF. This chain uses TRBV11-2 with TRBJ2-5; 7 bases line up with TRBD1. The V gene end was trimmed by 0 bases and the J gene end by 5 bases; junction bases not matched to a gene: 3. The germline gives CDR1 SGHAT, CDR2 FQNNGV. The CDR3 has 14 amino acids.

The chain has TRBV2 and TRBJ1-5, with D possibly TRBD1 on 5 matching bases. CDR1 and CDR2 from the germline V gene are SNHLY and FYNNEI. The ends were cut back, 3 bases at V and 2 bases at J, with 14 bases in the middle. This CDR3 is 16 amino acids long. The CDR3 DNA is TGTGCCAGCAGTGATCCCAGGGAATGGGGCAATCAGCCCCAGCATTTT. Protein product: CASSDPREWGNQPQHF.

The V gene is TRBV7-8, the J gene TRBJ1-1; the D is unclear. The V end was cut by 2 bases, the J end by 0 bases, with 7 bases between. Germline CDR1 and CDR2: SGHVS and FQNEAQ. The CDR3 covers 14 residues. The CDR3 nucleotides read TGTGCCAGCAGCTTAAGACGCGTGAACACTGAAGCTTTCTTT. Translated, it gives CASSLRRVNTEAFF.

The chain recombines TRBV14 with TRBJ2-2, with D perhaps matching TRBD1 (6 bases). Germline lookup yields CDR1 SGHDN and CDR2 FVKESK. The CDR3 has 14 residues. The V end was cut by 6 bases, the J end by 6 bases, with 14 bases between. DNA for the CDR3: TGTGCCAGCAGGACTGGGGGCGTACCCGGGGAGCTGTTTTTT. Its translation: CASRTGGVPGELFF.

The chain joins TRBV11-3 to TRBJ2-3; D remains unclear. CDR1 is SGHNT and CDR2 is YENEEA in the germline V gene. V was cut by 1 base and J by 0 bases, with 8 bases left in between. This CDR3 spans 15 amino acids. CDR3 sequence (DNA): TGTGCCAGCAGCTTAGGGCAGGCTAGCACAGATACGCAGTATTTT. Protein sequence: CASSLGQASTDTQYF.

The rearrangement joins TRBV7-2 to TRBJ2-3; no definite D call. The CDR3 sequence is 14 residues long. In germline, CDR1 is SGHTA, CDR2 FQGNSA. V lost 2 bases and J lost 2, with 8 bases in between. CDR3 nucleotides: TGTGCCAGCAGCTTAAGTCGTACCACAGATACGCAGTATTTT. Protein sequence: CASSLSRTTDTQYF.

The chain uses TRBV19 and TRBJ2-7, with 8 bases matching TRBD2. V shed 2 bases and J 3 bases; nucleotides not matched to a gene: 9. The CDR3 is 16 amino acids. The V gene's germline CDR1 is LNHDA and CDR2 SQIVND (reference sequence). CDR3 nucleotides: TGTGCCAGTAGTATAAGGCGGGGGGCGGACATCTACGAGCAGTACTTC. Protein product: CASSIRRGADIYEQYF.

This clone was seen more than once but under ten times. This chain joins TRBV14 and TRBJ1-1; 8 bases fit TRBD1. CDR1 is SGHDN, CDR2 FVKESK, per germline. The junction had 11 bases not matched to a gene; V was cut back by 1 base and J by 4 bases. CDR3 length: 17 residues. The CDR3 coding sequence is TGTGCCAGCAGCCAAGTTACGATGACAGGGGCGCTCACTGAAGCTTTCTTT. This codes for CASSQVTMTGALTEAFF.

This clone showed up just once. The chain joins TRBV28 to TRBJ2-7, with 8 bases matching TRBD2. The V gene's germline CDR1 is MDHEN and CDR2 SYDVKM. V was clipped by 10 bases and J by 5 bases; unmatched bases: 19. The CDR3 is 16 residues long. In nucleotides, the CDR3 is TGTGCCACGGGCCGACTAGCGAACGGAGCGCGAAACGAGCAGTACTTC. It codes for CATGRLANGARNEQYF.

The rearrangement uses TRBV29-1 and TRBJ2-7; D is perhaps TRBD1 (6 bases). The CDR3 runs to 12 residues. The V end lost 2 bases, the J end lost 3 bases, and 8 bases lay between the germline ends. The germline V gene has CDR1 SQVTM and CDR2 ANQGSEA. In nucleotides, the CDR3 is TGCAGCGTTGAAACGACAGGCTACGAGCAGTACTTC. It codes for CSVETTGYEQYF.